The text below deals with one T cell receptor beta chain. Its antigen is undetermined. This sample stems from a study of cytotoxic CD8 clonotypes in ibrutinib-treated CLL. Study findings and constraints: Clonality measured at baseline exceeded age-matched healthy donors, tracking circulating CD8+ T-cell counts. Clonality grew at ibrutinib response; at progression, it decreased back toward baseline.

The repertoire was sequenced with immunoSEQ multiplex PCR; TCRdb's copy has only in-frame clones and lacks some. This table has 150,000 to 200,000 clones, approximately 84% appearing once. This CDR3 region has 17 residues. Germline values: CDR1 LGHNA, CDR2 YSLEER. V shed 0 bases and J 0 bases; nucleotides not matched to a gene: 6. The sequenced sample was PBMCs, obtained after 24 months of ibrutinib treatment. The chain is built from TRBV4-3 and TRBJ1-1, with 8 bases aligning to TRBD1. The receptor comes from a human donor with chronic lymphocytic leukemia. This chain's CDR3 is CASSQDQGAGVNTEAFF. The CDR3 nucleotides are TGCGCCAGCAGCCAAGATCAGGGGGCCGGAGTGAACACTGAAGCTTTCTTT.